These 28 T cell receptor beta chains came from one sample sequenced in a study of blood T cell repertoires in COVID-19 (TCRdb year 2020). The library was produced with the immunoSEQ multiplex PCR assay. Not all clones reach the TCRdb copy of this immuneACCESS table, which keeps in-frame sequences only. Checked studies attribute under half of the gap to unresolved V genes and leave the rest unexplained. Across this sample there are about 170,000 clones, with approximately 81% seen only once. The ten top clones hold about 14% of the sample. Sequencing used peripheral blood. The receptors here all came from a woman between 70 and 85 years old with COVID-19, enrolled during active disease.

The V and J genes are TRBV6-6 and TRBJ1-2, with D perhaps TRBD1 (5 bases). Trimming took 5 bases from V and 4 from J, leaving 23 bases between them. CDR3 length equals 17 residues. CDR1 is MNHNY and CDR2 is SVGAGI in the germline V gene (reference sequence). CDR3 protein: CASSLTPMGGVAYGYTF. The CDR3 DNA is TGTGCCAGCAGTCTAACCCCCATGGGGGGGGTGGCCTATGGCTACACCTTC.

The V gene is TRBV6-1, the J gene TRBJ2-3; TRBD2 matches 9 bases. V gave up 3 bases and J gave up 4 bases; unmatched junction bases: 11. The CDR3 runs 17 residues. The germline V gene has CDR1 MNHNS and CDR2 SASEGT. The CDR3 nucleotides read TGTGCCAGCAGTGAGAGGTCTAGCGGGACGAGGGCAGATACGCAGTATTTT. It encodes CASSERSSGTRADTQYF.

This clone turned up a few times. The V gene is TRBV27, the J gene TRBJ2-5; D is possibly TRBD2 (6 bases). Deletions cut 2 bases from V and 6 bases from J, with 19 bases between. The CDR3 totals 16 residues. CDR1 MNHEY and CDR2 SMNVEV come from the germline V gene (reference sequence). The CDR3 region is CASSLAGRGPQQTQYF. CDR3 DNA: TGTGCCAGCAGTTTAGCGGGACGCGGACCTCAGCAGACCCAGTACTTC.

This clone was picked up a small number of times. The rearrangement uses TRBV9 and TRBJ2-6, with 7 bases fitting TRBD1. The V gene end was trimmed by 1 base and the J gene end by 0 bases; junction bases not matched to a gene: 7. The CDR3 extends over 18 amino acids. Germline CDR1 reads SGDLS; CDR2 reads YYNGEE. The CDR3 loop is CASSVLFTGVSGANVLTF. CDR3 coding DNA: TGTGCCAGCAGCGTACTATTTACAGGGGTCTCTGGGGCCAACGTCCTGACTTTC.

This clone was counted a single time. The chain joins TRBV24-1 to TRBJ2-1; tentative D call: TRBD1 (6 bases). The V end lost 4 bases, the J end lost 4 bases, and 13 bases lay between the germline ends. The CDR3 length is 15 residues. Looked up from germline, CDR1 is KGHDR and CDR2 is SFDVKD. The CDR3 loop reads CATSDPGTRYNEQFF. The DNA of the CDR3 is TGTGCCACCAGTGACCCTGGGACACGTTACAATGAGCAGTTCTTC.

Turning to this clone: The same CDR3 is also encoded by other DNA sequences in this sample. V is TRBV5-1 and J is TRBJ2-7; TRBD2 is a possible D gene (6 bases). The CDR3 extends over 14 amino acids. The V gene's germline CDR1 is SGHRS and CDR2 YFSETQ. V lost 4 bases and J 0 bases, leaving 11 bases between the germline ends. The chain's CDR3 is CASSSSGSSYEQYF. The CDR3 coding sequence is TGCGCCAGCAGCAGTAGCGGCAGCTCCTACGAGCAGTACTTC.

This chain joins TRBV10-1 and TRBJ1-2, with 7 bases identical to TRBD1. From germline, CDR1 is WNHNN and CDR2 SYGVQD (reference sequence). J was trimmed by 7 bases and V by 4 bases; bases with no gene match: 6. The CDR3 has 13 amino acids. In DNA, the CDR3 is TGCGCCAGCAGTGGCACGACAGGGACTGGCTACACCTTC. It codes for CASSGTTGTGYTF.

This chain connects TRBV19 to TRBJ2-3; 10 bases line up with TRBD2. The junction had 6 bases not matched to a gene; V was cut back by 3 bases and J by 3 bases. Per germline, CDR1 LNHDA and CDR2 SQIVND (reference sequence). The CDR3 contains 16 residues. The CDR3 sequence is CASSMGLAGETDTQYF. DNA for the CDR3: TGTGCCAGTAGTATGGGCCTAGCGGGGGAAACAGATACGCAGTATTTT.

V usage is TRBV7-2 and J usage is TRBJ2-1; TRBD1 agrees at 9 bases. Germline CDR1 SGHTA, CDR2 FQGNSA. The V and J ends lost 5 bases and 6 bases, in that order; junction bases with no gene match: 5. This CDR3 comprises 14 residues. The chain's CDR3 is CASSTQGAGNEQFF. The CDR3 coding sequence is TGTGCCAGCAGCACACAGGGGGCCGGCAATGAGCAGTTCTTC.

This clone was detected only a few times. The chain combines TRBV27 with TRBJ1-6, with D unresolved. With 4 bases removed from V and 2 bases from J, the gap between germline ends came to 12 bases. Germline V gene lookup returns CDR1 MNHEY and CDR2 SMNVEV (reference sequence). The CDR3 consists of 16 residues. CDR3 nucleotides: TGTGCCAGCAGTTGGCGGGGTCCCACCTATAATTCACCCCTCCACTTT. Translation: CASSWRGPTYNSPLHF.

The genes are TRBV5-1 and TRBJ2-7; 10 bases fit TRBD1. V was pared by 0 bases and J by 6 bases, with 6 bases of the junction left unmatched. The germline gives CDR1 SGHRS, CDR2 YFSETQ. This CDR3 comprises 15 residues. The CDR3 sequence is CASSLAGTGDPEQYV. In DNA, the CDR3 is TGCGCCAGCAGCTTGGCTGGGACAGGGGACCCCGAGCAGTACGTC.

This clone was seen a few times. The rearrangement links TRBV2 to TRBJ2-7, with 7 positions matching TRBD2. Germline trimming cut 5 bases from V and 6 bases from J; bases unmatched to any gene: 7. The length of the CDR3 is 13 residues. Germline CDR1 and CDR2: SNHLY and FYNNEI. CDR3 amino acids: CASSMTSIGEQYF. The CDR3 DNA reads TGTGCCAGCAGTATGACTAGCATAGGCGAGCAGTACTTC.

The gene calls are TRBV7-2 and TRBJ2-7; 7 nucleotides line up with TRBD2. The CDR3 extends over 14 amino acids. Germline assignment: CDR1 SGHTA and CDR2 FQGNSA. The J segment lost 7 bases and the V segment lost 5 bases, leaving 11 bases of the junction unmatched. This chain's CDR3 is CASSRGLDGQEQYF. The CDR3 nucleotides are TGTGCCAGCAGCCGTGGACTAGATGGACAAGAGCAGTACTTC.

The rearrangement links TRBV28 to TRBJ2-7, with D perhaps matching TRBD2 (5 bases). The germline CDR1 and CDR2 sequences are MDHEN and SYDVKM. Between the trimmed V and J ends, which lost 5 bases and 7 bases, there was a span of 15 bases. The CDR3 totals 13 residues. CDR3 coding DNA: TGTGCCAGCAGTAAATTGCCGACGGGAGAGCAGTACGTC. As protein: CASSKLPTGEQYV.

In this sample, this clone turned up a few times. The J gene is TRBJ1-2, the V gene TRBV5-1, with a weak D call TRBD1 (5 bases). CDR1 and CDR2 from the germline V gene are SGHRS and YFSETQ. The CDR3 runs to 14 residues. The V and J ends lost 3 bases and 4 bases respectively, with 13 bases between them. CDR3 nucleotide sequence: TGCGCCAGCAGCTCCGGGACTGCTGGCTATGGCTACACCTTC. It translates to CASSSGTAGYGYTF.

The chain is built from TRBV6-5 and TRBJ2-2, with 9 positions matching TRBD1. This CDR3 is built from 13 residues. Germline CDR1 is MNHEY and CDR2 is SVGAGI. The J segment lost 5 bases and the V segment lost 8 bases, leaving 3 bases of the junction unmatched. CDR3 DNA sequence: TGTGCCAGCGGGACAGGGTTTACCGGGGAGCTGTTTTTT. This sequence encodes CASGTGFTGELFF.

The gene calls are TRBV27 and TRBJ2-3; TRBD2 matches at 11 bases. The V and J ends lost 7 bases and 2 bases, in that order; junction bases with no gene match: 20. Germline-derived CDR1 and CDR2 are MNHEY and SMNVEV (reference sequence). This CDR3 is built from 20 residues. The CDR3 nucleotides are TGTGCCAGCACCCGAAGGGTCCCTAGCGGGGGGCTTACCTACACAGATACGCAGTATTTT. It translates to CASTRRVPSGGLTYTDTQYF.

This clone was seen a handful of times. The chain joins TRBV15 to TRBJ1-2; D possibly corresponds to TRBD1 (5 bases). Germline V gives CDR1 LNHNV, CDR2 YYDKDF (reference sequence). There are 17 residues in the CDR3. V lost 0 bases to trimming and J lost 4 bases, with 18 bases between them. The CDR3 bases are TGTGCCACCAGCAGAGATGGGCGGAGACAGACCTTCTATGGCTACACCTTC. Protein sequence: CATSRDGRRQTFYGYTF.

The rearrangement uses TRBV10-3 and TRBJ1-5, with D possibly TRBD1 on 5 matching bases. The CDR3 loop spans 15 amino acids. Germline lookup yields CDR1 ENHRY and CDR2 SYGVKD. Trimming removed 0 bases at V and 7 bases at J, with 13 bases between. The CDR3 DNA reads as TGTGCCATCAGTGAGTCGGAAGGGGCTGGGCAGCCCCAGCATTTT. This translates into CAISESEGAGQPQHF.

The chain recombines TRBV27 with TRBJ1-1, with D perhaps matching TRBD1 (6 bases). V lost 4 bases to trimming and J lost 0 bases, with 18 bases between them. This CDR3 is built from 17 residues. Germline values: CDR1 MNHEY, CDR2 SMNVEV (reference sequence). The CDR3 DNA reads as TGTGCCAGCAGTTCGATATACAGGGTGGGGGTGAACACTGAAGCTTTCTTT. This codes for CASSSIYRVGVNTEAFF.

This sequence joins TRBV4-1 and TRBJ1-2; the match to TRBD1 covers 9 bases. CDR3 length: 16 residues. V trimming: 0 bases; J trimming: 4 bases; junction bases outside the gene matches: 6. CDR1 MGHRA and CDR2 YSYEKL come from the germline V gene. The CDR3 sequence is CASSQDFAQGAYGYTF. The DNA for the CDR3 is TGCGCCAGCAGCCAAGATTTTGCACAGGGGGCCTATGGCTACACCTTC.

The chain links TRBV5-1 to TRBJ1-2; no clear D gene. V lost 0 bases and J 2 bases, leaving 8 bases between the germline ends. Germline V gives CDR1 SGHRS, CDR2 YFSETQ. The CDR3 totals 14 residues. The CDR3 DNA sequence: TGCGCCAGCAGCTTGGCTGAACAGAACTATGGCTACACCTTC. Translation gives CASSLAEQNYGYTF.

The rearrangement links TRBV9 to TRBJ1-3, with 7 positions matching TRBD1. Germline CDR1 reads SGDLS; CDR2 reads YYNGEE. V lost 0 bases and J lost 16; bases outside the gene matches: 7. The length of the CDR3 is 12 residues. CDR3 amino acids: CASSVGGDSLYF. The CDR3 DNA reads TGTGCCAGCAGCGTAGGGGGGGACAGCCTCTATTTT.

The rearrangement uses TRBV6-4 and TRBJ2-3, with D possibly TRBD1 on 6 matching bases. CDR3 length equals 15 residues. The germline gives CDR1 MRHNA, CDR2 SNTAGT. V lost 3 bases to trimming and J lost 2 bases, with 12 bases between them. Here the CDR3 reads CASSESGHPTDTQYF. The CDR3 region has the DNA TGTGCCAGCAGTGAGTCGGGACACCCCACAGATACGCAGTATTTT.

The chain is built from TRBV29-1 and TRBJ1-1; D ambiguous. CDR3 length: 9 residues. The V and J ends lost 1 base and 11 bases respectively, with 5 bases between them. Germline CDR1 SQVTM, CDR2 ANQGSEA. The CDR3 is CSVEGRAFF. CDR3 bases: TGCAGCGTTGAAGGGAGGGCTTTCTTT.

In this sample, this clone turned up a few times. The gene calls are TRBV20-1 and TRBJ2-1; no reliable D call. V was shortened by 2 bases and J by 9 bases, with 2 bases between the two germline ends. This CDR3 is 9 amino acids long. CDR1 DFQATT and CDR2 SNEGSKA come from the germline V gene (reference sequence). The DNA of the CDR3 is TGCAGTGCTAGACTTGAGCAGTTCTTC. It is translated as CSARLEQFF.

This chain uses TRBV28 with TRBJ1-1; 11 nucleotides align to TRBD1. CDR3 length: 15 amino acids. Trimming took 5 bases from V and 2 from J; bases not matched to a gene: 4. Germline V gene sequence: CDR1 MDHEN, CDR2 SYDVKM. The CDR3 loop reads CASSRGTGGNTEAFF. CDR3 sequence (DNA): TGTGCCAGCAGTCGCGGGACAGGGGGAAACACTGAAGCTTTCTTT. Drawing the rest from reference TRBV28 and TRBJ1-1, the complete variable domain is DVKVTQSSRYLVKRTGEKVFLECVQDMDHENMFWYRQDPGLGLRLIYFSYDVKMKEKGDIPEGYSVSREKKERFSLILESASTNQTSMYLCASSRGTGGNTEAFFGQGTRLTVV.

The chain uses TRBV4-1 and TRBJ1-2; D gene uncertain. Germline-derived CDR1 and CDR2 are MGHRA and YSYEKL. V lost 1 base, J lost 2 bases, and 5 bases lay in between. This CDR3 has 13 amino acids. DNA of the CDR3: TGCGCCAGCAGCCAAGTCTCCAACTATGGCTACACCTTC. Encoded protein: CASSQVSNYGYTF.